Listed below are T cell receptor beta chains from one sample, sequenced in a study of PD-L1 blockade in urothelial cancer. TCRdb's table, derived via immunoSEQ multiplex PCR, lists solely in-frame clones and lacks some. The table lists just under 40,000 clones, 80% to 90% of them singletons. Sequences were derived from PBMCs, sampled around atezolizumab (anti-PD-L1) treatment. The receptors were sampled from a man in his fifties or sixties with urothelial cancer. The CDR3 runs from the conserved cysteine through the conserved F or W. A D gene is named only where the DNA matches it firmly. Some rows have no size entry. The others give once, few or many, or a class for an expanded clone.

v_call	d_call	clone_size	j_call	cdr3_nt	cdr3_aa
TRBV19	NA	NA	TRBJ2-1	TGTGCCAGTACCCCCCGGGGAGACTACAATGAGCAGTTCTTC	CASTPRGDYNEQFF
TRBV19	NA	once	TRBJ1-2	TGTGCCAGTAGTATTGGGGCGACCCTCAACTATGGCTACACCTTC	CASSIGATLNYGYTF
TRBV11-3	TRBD1	few	TRBJ1-2	TGTGCCAGCAGCTTGGGGACAGGCGAGGGCTACACCTTC	CASSLGTGEGYTF
TRBV5-1	NA	NA	TRBJ2-3	TGCGCCAGCAGCTTGCAGGCTGGCACAGATACGCAGTATTTT	CASSLQAGTDTQYF
TRBV9	NA	NA	TRBJ1-6	TGTGCCAGCAGCGTAGCTCAGGCGTCACCCCTCCACTTT	CASSVAQASPLHF
TRBV15	NA	NA	TRBJ2-7	TGTGCCACCAGCAGAGATCGCGGGGAGAGCGAGCAGTACTTC	CATSRDRGESEQYF
TRBV5-1	TRBD2	NA	TRBJ2-1	TGCGCCAGCAGCTTGTCGCGCGGGGGGGGCGAAAATGAGCAGTTCTTC	CASSLSRGGGENEQFF
TRBV5-1	NA	NA	TRBJ2-7	TGCGCCAGCAGCTTGACGTCTGGGGGGACCTACGAGCAGTACTTC	CASSLTSGGTYEQYF
TRBV4-2	NA	NA	TRBJ2-3	TGTGCCAGCAGCCAAGAAAGGTCAGGCGTCCCTAGCACAGATACGCAGTATTTT	CASSQERSGVPSTDTQYF
TRBV18	NA	NA	TRBJ2-1	TGTGCCAGCTCACCACCGGCCGCCTCCTACAATGAGCAGTTCTTC	CASSPPAASYNEQFF
TRBV4-2	TRBD2	NA	TRBJ2-3	TGTGCCAGCAGCCAAGCGCCGGGACTAGCGGGAGACACAGATACGCAGTATTTT	CASSQAPGLAGDTDTQYF
TRBV28	TRBD1	NA	TRBJ1-2	TGTGCCAGCAGCCCTGGACAGGCCCTTAACTATGGCTACACCTTC	CASSPGQALNYGYTF
TRBV19	TRBD2	NA	TRBJ2-1	TGTGCCAGTAGTCCAGGACTAGCGGGGGACCCCGTCTTC	CASSPGLAGDPVF
TRBV7-9	NA	NA	TRBJ2-5	TGTGCCAGCAGCTTAGAGGGGCCAGGGGCAGAGACCCAGTACTTC	CASSLEGPGAETQYF
TRBV28	NA	NA	TRBJ2-2	TGTGCGGCGGCAGAGAACACCGGGGAGCTGTTTTTT	CAAAENTGELFF
TRBV28	TRBD2	once	TRBJ2-3	TGTGCCAGCAGCGCCGGGACTAGCGGGTATACAGATACGCAGTATTTT	CASSAGTSGYTDTQYF
TRBV2	TRBD1	few	TRBJ1-2	TGTGCCAGCAGTCGGGGACAGGGCTATGGCTACACCTTC	CASSRGQGYGYTF
TRBV2	TRBD2	NA	TRBJ2-1	TGTGCCAGCACCAGCGGGGGGGCCTACAATGAGCAGTTCTTC	CASTSGGAYNEQFF
TRBV5-5	NA	NA	TRBJ2-3	TGTGCCAGCAGCTTCAGCAGGGCAGATACGCAGTATTTT	CASSFSRADTQYF
TRBV19	TRBD1	NA	TRBJ1-2	TGTGCCAGTGCCCGGGGACAGGGGATGGTAAACTATGGCTACACCTTC	CASARGQGMVNYGYTF
TRBV7-8	TRBD1	once	TRBJ2-1	TGTGCCAGCAGCTTAGCAAATATCCCGACAGGGCTTAGCTCCTACAATGAGCAGTTCTTC	CASSLANIPTGLSSYNEQFF
TRBV6-5	NA	NA	TRBJ1-1	TGTGCCAGCAGTTACTCGAATGGGGGCCCGGGCACTGAAGCTTTCTTT	CASSYSNGGPGTEAFF
TRBV30	NA	NA	TRBJ2-6	TGTGCCTGGTCGAGTCGGTCCCACAGTGGGGCCAACGTCCTGACTTTC	CAWSSRSHSGANVLTF
TRBV7-7	NA	NA	TRBJ1-1	TGTGCTAGCAGCCCACCGAGTATGAACACTGAAGCTTTCTTT	CASSPPSMNTEAFF
TRBV27	TRBD2	NA	TRBJ2-1	TGTGCCAGCGGCCTGGCGGGGGTCTTGGATGAGCAGTTCTTC	CASGLAGVLDEQFF
TRBV6-1	NA	NA	TRBJ2-1	TGTGCCAGCATCCTACTTACCGGGACAGAGCAGTTCTTC	CASILLTGTEQFF
TRBV7-6	TRBD2	NA	TRBJ2-7	TGTGCCAGCAGCCGCGGGGGGGCCTACGAGCAGTACTTC	CASSRGGAYEQYF
TRBV15	TRBD1	NA	TRBJ1-2	TGTGCCACCAGCAGAGCAGGACAGGGGGCTCTTCTTGGCTACACCTTC	CATSRAGQGALLGYTF
TRBV5-1	NA	NA	TRBJ2-7	TGCGCCAGCAGCTCCACAGGGCCTTGGGAGCAGTACTTC	CASSSTGPWEQYF
TRBV30	NA	NA	TRBJ2-3	TGTGCCTGGAGCCCGACAGGGGAGGGAACGCAGTATTTT	CAWSPTGEGTQYF
TRBV5-5	NA	NA	TRBJ2-2	TGTGCCAGCAGCTTGCGAGAACTAGCGAACACCGGGGAGCTGTTTTTT	CASSLRELANTGELFF
TRBV11-2	NA	NA	TRBJ2-7	TGTGCCAGCAGCTTAGTCATTTACGAGCAGTACTTC	CASSLVIYEQYF
TRBV7-2	NA	NA	TRBJ1-5	TGTGCCAGCAGCTTAGGTGCCGGGGTCGGCCAGCCCCAGCATTTT	CASSLGAGVGQPQHF
TRBV5-1	TRBD2	NA	TRBJ2-2	TGCGCCAGCAGCTCCTCTAGCGGGGGTAACACCGGGGAGCTGTTTTTT	CASSSSSGGNTGELFF
TRBV7-8	NA	NA	TRBJ2-5	TGTGCCAGCAGCTTAGCGCGGACAGACCAAGAGACCCAGTACTTC	CASSLARTDQETQYF
TRBV19	NA	NA	TRBJ1-3	TGTGCCAGTAGTATTTGGAGTCCTGGAAACACCATATATTTT	CASSIWSPGNTIYF
TRBV30	TRBD1	NA	TRBJ2-3	TGTGCCGGCGGGGCAGGGGGCATAGATACGCAGTATTTT	CAGGAGGIDTQYF
TRBV15	NA	NA	TRBJ2-3	TGTGCCACCAGCAGAGAGGTCATCGCGCCGGATACGCAGTATTTT	CATSREVIAPDTQYF
TRBV27	NA	NA	TRBJ2-3	TGTGCCAGCAGTCTTAGGGGTGCGGGATCTGGCGCCGCAGATACGCAGTATTTT	CASSLRGAGSGAADTQYF
TRBV7-9	NA	NA	TRBJ1-1	TGTGCCAGCAGCTTAGCCAGTTTGAACACTGAAGCTTTCTTT	CASSLASLNTEAFF
TRBV18	NA	few	TRBJ1-6	TGTGCCAGCTCACCCGGGGGTTCAGCCACCCTCCACTTT	CASSPGGSATLHF
TRBV11-3	NA	NA	TRBJ1-1	TGTGCCAGCAGCACTGCAAACACTGAAGCTTTCTTT	CASSTANTEAFF
TRBV5-1	NA	once	TRBJ2-7	TGCGCCAGCAGCAGCCAGGCCTACGAGCAGTACTTC	CASSSQAYEQYF
TRBV5-4	NA	NA	TRBJ2-7	TGTGCCAGCAGCCCGACTTCTTCAACCTACGAGCAGTACTTC	CASSPTSSTYEQYF
TRBV6-1	NA	medium-sized	TRBJ1-5	TGTGCCAGCAGGGAGGTTCTGGATAGCAATCAGCCCCAGCATTTT	CASREVLDSNQPQHF
TRBV6-5	NA	once	TRBJ1-4	TGTGCCAGCAGTTACTCGCAGGGTTTCACTAATGAAAAACTGTTTTTT	CASSYSQGFTNEKLFF